The T cell receptor (beta chain) described here comes from a study of blood T cell repertoires in COVID-19. The count of this clone is one. An end of the junction differs from the germline gene, which may be a read error. Other DNA sequences in this sample translate to the same CDR3. The CDR3 has 15 amino acids. Germline-derived CDR1 and CDR2 are MDHEN and SYDVKM. The data were produced by immunoSEQ multiplex PCR, yet TCRdb's version contains in-frame clones alone and is incomplete. The table lists around 210,000 clones, roughly 88% of them singletons. V is TRBV28 and J is TRBJ2-7; maybe TRBD2 (9 bases). This TCR came from a human donor in a cohort sampled during active COVID-19. Specimen: peripheral blood. CDR3 sequence (DNA): TGCGCCAGCCGGACTCAGGGGGCGGGGGGGTACGAGCAGTACTTC. Translating gives CASRTQGAGGYEQYF.